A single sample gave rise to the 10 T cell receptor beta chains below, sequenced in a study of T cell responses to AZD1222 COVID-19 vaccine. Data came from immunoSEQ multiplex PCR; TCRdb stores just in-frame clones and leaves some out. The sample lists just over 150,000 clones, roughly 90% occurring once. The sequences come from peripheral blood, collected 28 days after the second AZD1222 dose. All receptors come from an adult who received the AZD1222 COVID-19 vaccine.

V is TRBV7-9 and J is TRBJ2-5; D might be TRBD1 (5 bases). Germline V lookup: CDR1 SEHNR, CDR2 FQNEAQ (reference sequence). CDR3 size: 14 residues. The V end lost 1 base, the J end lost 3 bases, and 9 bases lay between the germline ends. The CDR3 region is CASSLEGREETQYF. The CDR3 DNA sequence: TGTGCCAGCAGCTTAGAAGGCAGGGAAGAGACCCAGTACTTC.

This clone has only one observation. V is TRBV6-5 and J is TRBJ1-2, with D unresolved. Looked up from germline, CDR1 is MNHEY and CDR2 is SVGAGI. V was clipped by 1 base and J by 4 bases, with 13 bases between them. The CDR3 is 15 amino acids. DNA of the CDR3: TGTGCCAGCAGTTACTATAACCGGGGTACCTATGGCTACACCTTC. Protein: CASSYYNRGTYGYTF.

For the CDR3, the DNA is TGTGCCAGCAGCACCGGGAGGCGAGCGGATGAGCAGTTCTTC. This gives the protein CASSTGRRADEQFF. The V gene is TRBV11-2, the J gene TRBJ2-1; TRBD2 matches at 7 bases. With V trimmed by 5 bases and J by 8 bases, 9 bases remained unmatched. The CDR3 runs 14 residues. The germline V gene encodes CDR1 SGHAT and CDR2 FQNNGV.

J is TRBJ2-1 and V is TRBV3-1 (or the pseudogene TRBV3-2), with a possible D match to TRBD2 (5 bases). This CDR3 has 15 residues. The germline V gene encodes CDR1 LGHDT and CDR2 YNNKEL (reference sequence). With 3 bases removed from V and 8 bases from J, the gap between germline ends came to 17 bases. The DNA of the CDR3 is TGTGCCAGCAGCCATTCATCTAAACTAGTCCATGAGCAGTTCTTC. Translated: CASSHSSKLVHEQFF.

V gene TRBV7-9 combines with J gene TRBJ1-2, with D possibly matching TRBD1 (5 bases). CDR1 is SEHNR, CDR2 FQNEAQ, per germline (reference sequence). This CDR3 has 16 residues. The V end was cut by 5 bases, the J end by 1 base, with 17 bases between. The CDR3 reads CASSPLGTASNYGYTF. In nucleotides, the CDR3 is TGTGCCAGCAGCCCCCTGGGGACCGCGAGTAACTATGGCTACACCTTC.

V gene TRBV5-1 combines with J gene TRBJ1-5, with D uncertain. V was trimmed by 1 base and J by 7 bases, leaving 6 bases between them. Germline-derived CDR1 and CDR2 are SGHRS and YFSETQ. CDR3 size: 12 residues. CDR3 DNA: TGCGCCAGCAGCTTGCCCCGACAGCCCCAGCATTTT. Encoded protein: CASSLPRQPQHF. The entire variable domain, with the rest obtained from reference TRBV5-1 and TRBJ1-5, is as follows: KAGVTQTPRYLIKTRGQQVTLSCSPISGHRSVSWYQQTPGQGLQFLFEYFSETQRNKGNFPGRFSGRQFSNSRSEMNVSTLELGDSALYLCASSLPRQPQHFGDGTRLSIL.

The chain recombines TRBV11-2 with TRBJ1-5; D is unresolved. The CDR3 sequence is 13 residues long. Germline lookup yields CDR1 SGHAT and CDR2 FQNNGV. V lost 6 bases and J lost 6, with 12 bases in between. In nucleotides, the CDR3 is TGTGCCAGCAGTTTCTCCCCGGGTCAGCCCCAGCATTTT. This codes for CASSFSPGQPQHF.

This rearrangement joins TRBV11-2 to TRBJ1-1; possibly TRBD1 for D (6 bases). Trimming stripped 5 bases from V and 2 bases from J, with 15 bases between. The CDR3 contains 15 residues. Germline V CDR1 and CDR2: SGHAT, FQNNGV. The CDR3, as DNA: TGTGCCAGCAGCCTTACTCCGGGGGGCAACACTGAAGCTTTCTTT. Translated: CASSLTPGGNTEAFF. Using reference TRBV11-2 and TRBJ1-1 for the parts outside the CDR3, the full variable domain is EAGVAQSPRYKIIEKRQSVAFWCNPISGHATLYWYQQILGQGPKLLIQFQNNGVVDDSQLPKDRFSAERLKGVDSTLKIQPAKLEDSAVYLCASSLTPGGNTEAFFGQGTRLTVV.

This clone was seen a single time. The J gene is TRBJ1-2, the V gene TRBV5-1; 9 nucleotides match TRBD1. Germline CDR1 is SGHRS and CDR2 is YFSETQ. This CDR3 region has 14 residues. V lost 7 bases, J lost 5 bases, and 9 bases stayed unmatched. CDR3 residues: CASGYRGLGYGYTF. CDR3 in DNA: TGCGCCAGCGGGTACAGGGGGCTGGGGTATGGCTACACCTTC.

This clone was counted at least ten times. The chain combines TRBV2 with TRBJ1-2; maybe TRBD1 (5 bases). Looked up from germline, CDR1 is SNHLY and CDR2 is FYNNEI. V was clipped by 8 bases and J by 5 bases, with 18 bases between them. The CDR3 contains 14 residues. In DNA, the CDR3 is TGTGCCAGCTTCAGGGCGGGACGGACTTATGGCTACACCTTC. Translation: CASFRAGRTYGYTF.